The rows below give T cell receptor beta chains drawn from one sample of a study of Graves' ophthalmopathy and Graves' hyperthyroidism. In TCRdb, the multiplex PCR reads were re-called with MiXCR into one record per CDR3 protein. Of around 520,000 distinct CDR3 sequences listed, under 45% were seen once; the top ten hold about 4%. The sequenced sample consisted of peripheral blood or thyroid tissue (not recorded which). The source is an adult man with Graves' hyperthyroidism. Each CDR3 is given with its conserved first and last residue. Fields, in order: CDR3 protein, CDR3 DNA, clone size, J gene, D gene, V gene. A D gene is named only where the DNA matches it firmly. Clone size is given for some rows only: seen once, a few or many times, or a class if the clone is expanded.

CAWSVLVTNTEAFF TGTGCCTGGAGTGTACTAGTGACTAACACTGAAGCTTTCTTT . TRBJ1-1 . TRBV30
CARSLRDMDYGYTF TGTGCTAGAAGCCTCAGGGATATGGACTATGGCTACACCTTC . TRBJ1-2 . TRBV10-3
CSARTGRPYEQYF TGCAGTGCTAGGACAGGGAGACCCTACGAGCAGTACTTC . TRBJ2-7 TRBD1 TRBV20-1
CAISEQISEAFF TGTGCCATCAGTGAACAGATATCTGAAGCTTTCTTT many TRBJ1-1 . TRBV10-3
CASSLELAGTGSETQYF TGTGCCAGCAGCTTAGAACTAGCGGGGACAGGGTCAGAGACCCAGTACTTC . TRBJ2-5 . TRBV7-2
CASSYSNGGRGAGYTF TGTGCCAGCAGTTACTCGAACGGGGGCAGGGGCGCTGGCTACACCTTC . TRBJ1-2 . TRBV6-5
CASSLAVGTVNEKLFF TGTGCCAGCAGCTTGGCCGTTGGGACAGTTAATGAAAAACTGTTTTTT many TRBJ1-4 TRBD1 TRBV5-8
CASGTARATGYTF TGTGCCAGCGGAACAGCGCGGGCTACGGGCTACACCTTC few TRBJ1-2 . TRBV6-5
CAWRRDTLSYEQYF TGTGCCTGGCGCCGGGACACACTCTCCTACGAGCAGTACTTC . TRBJ2-7 . TRBV7-9
CASSYLGAADTQYF TGTGCCAGCAGTTACCTTGGGGCCGCAGATACGCAGTATTTT . TRBJ2-3 . TRBV6-6
CASSLTSGPTLSYEQYF TGTGCCAGTTCGTTGACTAGCGGGCCGACTTTATCCTACGAGCAGTACTTC . TRBJ2-7 TRBD2 TRBV19
CATSSITGPSRRSPLHF TGTGCCACCAGCAGTATAACAGGGCCGTCCCGTCGTTCACCCCTCCACTTT many TRBJ1-6 . TRBV15
CSVESSGTRDLYGYTF TGCAGCGTTGAGTCCTCTGGGACGCGAGACCTCTATGGCTACACCTTC many TRBJ1-2 . TRBV29-1
CASSLVETSYEQYF TGCGCCAGCAGCTTGGTTGAGACAAGCTACGAGCAGTACTTC . TRBJ2-7 . TRBV5-1
CASSFGGNTGTANTGELFF TGTGCCAGCAGTTTTGGCGGGAACACCGGGACGGCAAACACCGGGGAGCTGTTTTTT . TRBJ2-2 . TRBV12-3/TRBV12-4
CATSLNRDGGGYGYTF TGTGCCACCAGCTTAAACCGGGACGGGGGAGGGTACGGCTACACCTTC many TRBJ1-2 . TRBV15
CASSLAGTIQETQYF TGTGCCAGCAGCTTGGCAGGCACCATCCAAGAGACCCAGTACTTC . TRBJ2-5 . TRBV7-2
CASTATGFSYEQYF TGTGCCAGTACTGCGACGGGGTTCTCCTACGAGCAGTACTTC once TRBJ2-7 . TRBV19
CASLAGHSWGYTF TGTGCCAGCCTGGCGGGACACAGCTGGGGCTACACCTTC many TRBJ1-2 . TRBV6-6
CATATENYEQYF TGTGCCACCGCCACGGAAAACTACGAGCAGTACTTC many TRBJ2-7 . TRBV24-1
CASSVEPTGGWRGYTF TGTGCCAGCAGCGTAGAACCAACAGGGGGATGGCGGGGCTACACCTTC few TRBJ1-2 TRBD1 TRBV9
CASSPGTGPFPEAFF TGTGCCAGCAGTCCCGGGACAGGGCCGTTCCCGGAAGCTTTCTTT . TRBJ1-1 TRBD1 TRBV12-3/TRBV12-4
CASSLPRDWGWKANVLTF TGTGCCAGCAGCCTGCCCCGGGACTGGGGCTGGAAGGCCAACGTCCTGACTTTC few TRBJ2-6 . TRBV14
CASSTAPPGQSNTEAFF TGTGCCAGCAGCACTGCGCCACCGGGACAGTCGAACACTGAAGCTTTCTTT many TRBJ1-1 TRBD1 TRBV7-6
CASSKTGTLNTGELFF TGTGCCAGCAGCAAAACCGGGACCCTAAACACCGGGGAGCTGTTTTTT . TRBJ2-2 . TRBV7-9
CASSPGGQYEQYF TGTGCCAGCAGCCCGGGTGGACAGTACGAGCAGTACTTC few TRBJ2-7 . TRBV11-2
CASRGPGGELFF TGTGCCAGCAGGGGGCCGGGCGGGGAGCTGTTTTTT few TRBJ2-2 . TRBV6-5
CASSRQGAYSPLHF TGTGCCAGTTCCAGACAGGGGGCCTATTCACCCCTCCACTTT . TRBJ1-6 TRBD1 TRBV2